Shown below are 18 T cell receptor beta chains from a single sample sequenced in a study of siplizumab effects on memory and regulatory T cells. Sequencing was performed with immunoSEQ multiplex PCR; in TCRdb, only in-frame clones are kept and a portion is missing. Of about 100,000 clones in the sample, about 93% were seen once. The sample consisted of Tregs sorted from blood. These receptors all stem from a human donor in good health.

The CDR3 is CASSQEPATDTQYF. In DNA, the CDR3 is TGTGCCAGCTCCCAGGAACCCGCCACAGATACGCAGTATTTT. This chain links TRBV6-1 with TRBJ2-3; D not resolved. This CDR3 is built from 14 residues. Trimming pared 8 bases from V and 2 bases from J, leaving 14 bases between. From germline, CDR1 is MNHNS and CDR2 SASEGT.

This sequence joins TRBV7-6 and TRBJ1-5; D gene unclear. The V end lost 1 base, the J end lost 2 bases, and 6 bases lay between the germline ends. This CDR3 region has 14 residues. Looked up from germline, CDR1 is SGHVS and CDR2 is FNYEAQ. The CDR3 sequence is CASSLGGGNQPQHF. The CDR3 DNA reads TGTGCCAGCAGCTTAGGGGGTGGCAATCAGCCCCAGCATTTT.

The chain recombines TRBV2 with TRBJ2-7; possibly TRBD1 for D (6 bases). From germline, CDR1 is SNHLY and CDR2 FYNNEI. CDR3 size: 12 residues. V was cut by 8 bases and J by 6 bases, with 14 bases left in between. The CDR3 loop reads CASRSQGSEQYF. DNA of the CDR3: TGTGCCAGCCGATCACAGGGAAGCGAGCAGTACTTC.

This clone appeared a single time. This chain links TRBV29-1 with TRBJ2-7; possible D gene TRBD1, 5 bases. V lost 4 bases, J lost 3 bases, and 10 bases lay in between. Germline V CDR1 and CDR2: SQVTM, ANQGSEA. The CDR3 covers 12 residues. CDR3 bases: TGCAGCGTTGCGTCAGGGAACTACGAGCAGTACTTC. Residues: CSVASGNYEQYF.

The chain couples TRBV7-2 to TRBJ1-3; possible D gene TRBD1, 6 bases. The CDR3 length is 14 residues. The ends were cut back, 3 bases at V and 4 bases at J, with 10 bases in the middle. Per the germline V gene, CDR1 is SGHTA and CDR2 is FQGNSA. Written as DNA, the CDR3 is TGTGCCAGCAGCTTTACAGGGTCCGGAAACACCATATATTTT. This codes for CASSFTGSGNTIYF.

The chain has TRBV7-2 and TRBJ2-2, with 8 nucleotides matching TRBD2. The J segment lost 4 bases and the V segment lost 5 bases, leaving 6 bases of the junction unmatched. In germline, CDR1 is SGHTA, CDR2 FQGNSA. The CDR3 contains 15 residues. DNA for the CDR3: TGTGCCAGCAGCATTCCCAGCGGGGGCACCGGGGAGCTGTTTTTT. As protein: CASSIPSGGTGELFF.

The chain has TRBV6-6 and TRBJ2-2; no firm D call. The CDR3 totals 13 residues. V shed 5 bases and J shed 6 bases, with 10 bases lying between them. Germline CDR1 MNHNY, CDR2 SVGAGI (reference sequence). In DNA, the CDR3 is TGTGCCAGCAGTCAATGGGGTCCCGGGGAGCTGTTTTTT. This codes for CASSQWGPGELFF.

V and J are TRBV27 and TRBJ1-2; D may be TRBD1 (6 bases). V lost 3 bases and J lost 3, with 17 bases in between. This CDR3 comprises 16 residues. The germline gives CDR1 MNHEY, CDR2 SMNVEV (reference sequence). In DNA, the CDR3 is TGTGCCAGCAGTTTGGTCCCCATGGGGGGCCACTATGGCTACACCTTC. Protein sequence: CASSLVPMGGHYGYTF.

The chain combines TRBV28 with TRBJ1-5; D gene unclear. Trimming shortened V by 6 bases and J by 7 bases, and 10 bases separated the two germline ends. In germline, CDR1 is MDHEN, CDR2 SYDVKM. CDR3 length equals 12 residues. CDR3 in amino acids: CASRRREQPQHF. As DNA, the CDR3 is TGTGCCAGCAGGCGGAGGGAACAGCCCCAGCATTTT.

This chain uses TRBV19 with TRBJ1-2, with D unclear. Trimming left V 5 bases short and J 2 bases short, with 15 bases between. Germline CDR1 LNHDA, CDR2 SQIVND (reference sequence). The CDR3 has 15 amino acids. The CDR3 sequence is CASSPLRVTNYGYTF. The CDR3 nucleotides are TGTGCCAGTAGTCCGTTACGGGTCACAAACTATGGCTACACCTTC.

The chain links TRBV4-2 to TRBJ2-6; D not certain. Per the germline V gene, CDR1 is LGHNA and CDR2 is YNFKEQ. The V and J ends lost 2 bases and 1 base respectively, with 6 bases between them. The CDR3 totals 15 residues. The CDR3 here is CASSQHYSGANVLTF. CDR3 coding DNA: TGTGCCAGCAGCCAACACTATTCTGGGGCCAACGTCCTGACTTTC.

This clone was counted a single time. The genes are TRBV19 and TRBJ2-2; D gene uncertain. Germline assignment: CDR1 LNHDA and CDR2 SQIVND (reference sequence). The CDR3 runs to 17 residues. V lost 2 bases to trimming and J lost 1 base, with 14 bases between them. The CDR3 sequence: CASSIKGSQLNTGELFF. The CDR3 DNA reads TGTGCCAGTAGTATAAAGGGTTCACAGTTGAACACCGGGGAGCTGTTTTTT.

The chain recombines TRBV5-1 with TRBJ2-7; D not certain. The V gene lost 5 bases and the J gene lost 5 bases, with 29 bases spanning the gap. This CDR3 spans 18 amino acids. CDR1 and CDR2 from the germline V gene are SGHRS and YFSETQ. CDR3 nucleotides: TGCGCCAGCAGGAGTCGGTTGACTGGCGGCAGTCCCACCCACGAGCAGTACTTC. It specifies CASRSRLTGGSPTHEQYF.

V is TRBV10-1 and J is TRBJ1-1; D remains ambiguous. CDR1 and CDR2 (germline): WNHNN, SYGVQD (reference sequence). V was shortened by 2 bases and J by 6 bases, with 10 bases between the two germline ends. This CDR3 is built from 13 residues. The CDR3 nucleotides read TGCGCCAGCAGTGAGGCGGGAGTGCCTGAAGCTTTCTTT. Encoded protein: CASSEAGVPEAFF.

The rearrangement joins TRBV4-1 to TRBJ2-3, with no clear D. V lost 2 bases and J lost 3, with 6 bases in between. This CDR3 has 13 amino acids. Germline CDR1 and CDR2: MGHRA and YSYEKL. CDR3 amino acids: CASSQPITDTQYF. CDR3 DNA: TGCGCCAGCAGCCAACCAATAACAGATACGCAGTATTTT.

The chain is built from TRBV5-3 and TRBJ1-2, with D uncertain. TRBV5-3 is recorded as an ORF, its role being uncertain. V lost 0 bases and J lost 2, with 5 bases in between. This CDR3 has 13 amino acids. The CDR3 loop is CARSLAGNYGYTF. The CDR3 DNA reads TGTGCCAGAAGCTTGGCTGGGAACTATGGCTACACCTTC.

The chain employs TRBV5-1 and TRBJ1-6; D ambiguous. Trimming took 0 bases from V and 7 from J, leaving 14 bases between them. The CDR3 sequence is 16 residues long. Per the germline V gene, CDR1 is SGHRS and CDR2 is YFSETQ. The CDR3 reads CASSLEAPSRNSPLHF. In DNA form, the CDR3 reads TGCGCCAGCAGCTTGGAAGCCCCGAGTCGAAATTCACCCCTCCACTTT.

V and J are TRBV5-1 and TRBJ1-2; no firm D call. Per germline, CDR1 SGHRS and CDR2 YFSETQ. Deletions cut 1 base from V and 5 bases from J, with 9 bases between. This CDR3 has 13 amino acids. The CDR3 loop is CASSLSNQYGYTF. The CDR3 DNA reads as TGCGCCAGCAGCTTGTCGAACCAGTATGGCTACACCTTC.